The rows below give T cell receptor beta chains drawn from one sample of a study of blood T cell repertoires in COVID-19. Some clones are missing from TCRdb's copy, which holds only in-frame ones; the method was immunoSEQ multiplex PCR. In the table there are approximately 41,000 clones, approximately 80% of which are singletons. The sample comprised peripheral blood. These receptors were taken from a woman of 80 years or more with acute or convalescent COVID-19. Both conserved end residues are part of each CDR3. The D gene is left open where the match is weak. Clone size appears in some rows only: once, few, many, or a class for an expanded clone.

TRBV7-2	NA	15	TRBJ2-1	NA	TGTGCCAGCAGCTTACGGGGTACCTCCTACAATGAGCAGTTCTTC	CASSLRGTSYNEQFF
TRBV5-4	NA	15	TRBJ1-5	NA	TGTGCCAGCAGCTTGGATGGCAGGGTCGATCAGCCCCAGCATTTT	CASSLDGRVDQPQHF
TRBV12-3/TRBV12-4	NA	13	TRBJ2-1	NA	TGTCCCTCTTCCCGGGGGACGTACAATGAGCAGTTCTTC	CPSSRGTYNEQFF
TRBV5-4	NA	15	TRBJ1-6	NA	TGTGCCAGCAGCCTCAATCCGGGAAATAATTCACCCCTCCACTTT	CASSLNPGNNSPLHF
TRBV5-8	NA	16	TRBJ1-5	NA	TGTGCCAGCAGCTTGGAGCGGGTCGGGAGCAATCAGCCCCAGCATTTT	CASSLERVGSNQPQHF
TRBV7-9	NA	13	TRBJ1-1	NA	TGTGCCAGCAGTCTCGGTTGGAGCACTGAAGCTTTCTTT	CASSLGWSTEAFF
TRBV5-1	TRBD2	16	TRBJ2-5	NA	TGCGCCAGCAGCCGGGAACCGGGACTAGCGCAAGAGACCCAGTACTTC	CASSREPGLAQETQYF
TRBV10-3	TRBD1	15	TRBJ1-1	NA	TGTGCCATCAGGGATCAGGGGGCGCGGGACACTGAAGCTTTCTTT	CAIRDQGARDTEAFF
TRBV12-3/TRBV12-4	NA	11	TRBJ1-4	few	TGTGCCAGCAGCCAGGGGGAAAAACTGTTTTTT	CASSQGEKLFF
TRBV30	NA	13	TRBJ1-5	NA	TGTGCCTGGAGTAACAGGGTGGATCAGCCCCAGCATTTT	CAWSNRVDQPQHF
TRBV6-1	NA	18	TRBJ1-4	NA	TGTGCCAGCAGTGCCACAGGCAAGCGGGTTTCAACTAATGAAAAACTGTTTTTT	CASSATGKRVSTNEKLFF
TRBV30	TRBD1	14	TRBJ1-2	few	TGTGCCTGGAGTCTCCCAGGGGGCGGCTATGGCTACACCTTC	CAWSLPGGGYGYTF